This T cell receptor (beta chain) emerged from a study of cytomegalovirus exposure and HLA in healthy donors. Study background: Genotyping of 300 to 450 donors showed that around 85% belonged to the Caucasian-associated ancestry cluster.

The CDR3 runs to 15 residues. V lost 0 bases, J lost 5 bases, and 4 bases stayed unmatched. Germline assignment: CDR1 SGHVS and CDR2 FQNEAQ. Vbeta (60) and Jbeta (13) primers were used in the PCR. Libraries were prepared by immunoSEQ multiplex PCR; TCRdb keeps only in-frame clonotypes and omits some of them. The sample lists tens of thousands of clones; 80% were seen once. Sequenced input: PBMCs. This clonotype was obtained from a male donor in good health and CMV-seronegative. The chain joins TRBV7-8 to TRBJ1-5; 7 bases map to TRBD1. The CDR3 protein is CASSLASQGDQPQHF. In DNA form, the CDR3 reads TGTGCCAGCAGCTTAGCGAGCCAGGGGGATCAGCCCCAGCATTTT. The complete variable domain, with remaining parts taken from reference TRBV7-8 and TRBJ1-5, reads GAGVSQSPRYKVAKRGQDVALRCDPISGHVSLFWYQQALGQGPEFLTYFQNEAQLDKSGLPSDRFFAERPEGSVSTLKIQRTQQEDSAVYLCASSLASQGDQPQHFGDGTRLSIL.